The 7 T cell receptor beta chains below come from one sample, sequenced in a study of cytomegalovirus exposure and HLA in healthy donors. A multiplex PCR was run with 60 Vbeta primers and 13 Jbeta primers. Clones were sequenced by immunoSEQ multiplex PCR, and TCRdb holds only the in-frame ones, with some missing. This sample has some 190,000 clones; about 87% occur once, and the top ten carry 1% to 1.5%. Sample: PBMCs. Receptors were obtained from a man in his thirties or forties in good health and CMV-seronegative.

The chain is built from TRBV30 and TRBJ1-1; a weak D match, TRBD1 (6 bases). The V end was cut by 3 bases, the J end by 2 bases, with 19 bases between. This CDR3 is 16 amino acids long. CDR1 is GTSNPN and CDR2 is SVGIG in the germline V gene (reference sequence). This chain's CDR3 is CAWRKVGTLLNTEAFF. The CDR3 coding sequence is TGTGCCTGGAGAAAGGTCGGGACACTCCTTAACACTGAAGCTTTCTTT.

The chain links TRBV5-4 to TRBJ1-1, with unresolved D. V was clipped by 2 bases and J by 4 bases, with 12 bases between them. CDR3 size: 14 residues. Germline loops: CDR1 SGHNT, CDR2 YYREEE (reference sequence). The CDR3 bases are TGTGCCAGCAGCTTCGGCGGCGGCGGCACTGAAGCTTTCTTT. This codes for CASSFGGGGTEAFF.

The V gene is TRBV6-6, the J gene TRBJ2-7, with D perhaps TRBD1 (5 bases). CDR3 length: 12 amino acids. The V and J ends lost 6 bases and 2 bases respectively, with 8 bases between them. Germline V lookup: CDR1 MNHNY, CDR2 SVGAGI (reference sequence). CDR3 loop: CASSPDTYEQYF. CDR3 coding DNA: TGTGCCAGCAGCCCGGACACCTACGAGCAGTACTTC.

The chain joins TRBV5-1 to TRBJ2-7; 7 positions agree with TRBD1. With 3 bases clipped from V and 2 bases from J, the junction kept 2 bases outside the gene matches. The CDR3 extends over 13 amino acids. Looked up from germline, CDR1 is SGHRS and CDR2 is YFSETQ. This CDR3 reads CASSYDRAYEQYF. The CDR3 coding sequence is TGCGCCAGCAGCTATGACAGGGCCTACGAGCAGTACTTC.

The V gene is TRBV19, the J gene TRBJ1-5; perhaps TRBD1 as D (6 bases). V lost 5 bases and J lost 5, with 13 bases in between. Germline V gene data show CDR1 as LNHDA and CDR2 as SQIVND (reference sequence). The CDR3 extends over 14 amino acids. For the CDR3, the DNA is TGTGCCAGTAGTGTTCGGACAGTGGATCAGCCCCAGCATTTT. It yields the protein CASSVRTVDQPQHF.

The chain links TRBV19 to TRBJ1-5, with a weak D call TRBD1 (6 bases). Germline V gene data show CDR1 as LNHDA and CDR2 as SQIVND (reference sequence). The CDR3 sequence is 14 residues long. The V gene lost 3 bases and the J gene lost 15 bases, with 21 bases spanning the gap. CDR3 in amino acids: CASSIGGRVGFVHF. CDR3 sequence (DNA): TGTGCCAGTAGTATCGGGGGGCGTGTGGGGTTCGTGCATTTT.

V is TRBV2 and J is TRBJ2-1; perhaps TRBD2 as D (5 bases). The germline CDR1 and CDR2 sequences are SNHLY and FYNNEI. With 8 bases removed from V and 0 bases from J, the gap between germline ends came to 11 bases. The length of the CDR3 is 14 residues. The CDR3 sequence is CASLGASSYNEQFF. The CDR3 region has the DNA TGTGCCAGCCTGGGAGCGAGCTCCTACAATGAGCAGTTCTTC.